The clone carrying this TCR beta chain was observed a few times. Its antigen is unidentified. V lost 2 bases, J lost 4 bases, and 9 bases lay in between. The CDR3 contains 14 residues. Germline lookup yields CDR1 SNHLY and CDR2 FYNNEI. Treatment denoted: roughly 10-day PBMC culture with coronavirus spike peptide pools or control peptides (ViraFEST assay). The ViraFEST method relied on peptide pools to expand antigen-specific T cells, followed by TCR sequencing. Peptide pools at 10 ug/ml and IL-2 at roughly 9.8 IU/ml were added to cultures of a few million PBMCs per well. Scientists ran DNA taken from cultured CD4+ T cells through the Oncomine TCR Beta short-read assay for sequencing. Once CD4+ T cells had been cultured, genomic DNA was extracted from them. TCRdb passed the PCR reads through MiXCR, listing each CDR3 protein once. The repertoire consists of 17,000 or so distinct CDR3 sequences, with more than 40% occurring once and the leading ten covering about 5.7%.

The entry originates in a study of vaccination and CD4 T cells after COVID-19. Study-wide findings and caveats: When vaccine-specific clones from convalescent patients were examined, 304 of 307 were spike mono-reactive.

The chain recombines TRBV2 with TRBJ1-5; D unclear. This specimen consisted of CD4+ T cells from blood, cultured in vitro, obtained before SARS-CoV-2 vaccination. This clonotype was obtained from a human donor who had recovered from COVID-19. The CDR3 DNA reads as TGTGCCAGCAGTGAAAACCATCCTAATCAGCCCCAGCATTTT. Translated: CASSENHPNQPQHF.